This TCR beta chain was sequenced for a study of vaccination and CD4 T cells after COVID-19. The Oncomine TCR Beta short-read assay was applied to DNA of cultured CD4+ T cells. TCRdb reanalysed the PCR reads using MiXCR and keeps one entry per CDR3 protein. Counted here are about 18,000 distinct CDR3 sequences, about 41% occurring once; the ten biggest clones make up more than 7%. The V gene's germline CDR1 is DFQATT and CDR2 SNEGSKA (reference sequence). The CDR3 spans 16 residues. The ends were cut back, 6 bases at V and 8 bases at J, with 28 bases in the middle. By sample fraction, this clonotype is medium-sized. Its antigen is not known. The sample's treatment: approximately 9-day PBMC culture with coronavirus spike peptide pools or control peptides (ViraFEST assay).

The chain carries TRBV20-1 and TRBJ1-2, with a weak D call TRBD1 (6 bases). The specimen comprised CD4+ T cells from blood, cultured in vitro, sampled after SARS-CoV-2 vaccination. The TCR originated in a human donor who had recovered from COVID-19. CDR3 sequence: CSATLRQVLGSRGYTF. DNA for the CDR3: TGCAGTGCAACCCTAAGACAGGTATTGGGGTCCCGCGGCTACACCTTC.